These 26 T cell receptor beta chains share one sample of origin, sequenced in a study of early T cells in non-severe SARS-CoV-2 infection (dated by TCRdb to 2020 to 2022). Library construction relied on 5' RACE. Sequencing instrument: NextSeq 500. The raw public reads went through TCRdb reprocessing: fastp at Q25, MiXCR clone calling, in-frame beta chains kept. A single entry per CDR3 protein holds the most common genes and DNA from its merged rows. The sample table contains about 22,000 distinct CDR3 sequences; only one count was recorded for under 5.5% of them. The ten biggest clones cover about 15% of the sample. What was sequenced was whole blood. Source of these receptors: an adult who was a healthcare worker with PCR-confirmed SARS-CoV-2 infection or an uninfected control (not recorded which).

The table lists this clonotype with many counts. The CDR3 protein is CASRGLAGASGSTDTQYF. The CDR3 DNA sequence: TGTGCCAGCAGGGGACTAGCGGGGGCGTCCGGTAGCACAGATACGCAGTATTTT. The V and J genes are TRBV12-3 or TRBV12-4 and TRBJ2-3; 14 bases line up with TRBD2. The CDR3 loop spans 18 amino acids. The V segment lost 6 bases and the J segment 0 bases; nucleotides outside the gene matches: 8.

The V call is TRBV25-1, the J call TRBJ2-7, with TRBD1 matching over 7 bases. The ends lost 2 bases at V and 6 bases at J; junction bases unmatched: 10. This CDR3 is 15 amino acids long. Germline-derived CDR1 and CDR2 are MGHDK and SYGVNS. CDR3 DNA sequence: TGTGCCAGCAGTGAAACTACCACCTCAGGGGGCGAGCAGTACTTC. It translates to CASSETTTSGGEQYF.

This clonotype was found a few times. The rearrangement joins TRBV4-2 to TRBJ1-2, with D uncertain. The CDR3 has 15 residues. CDR1 and CDR2 from the germline V gene are LGHNA and YNFKEQ. The V end was cut by 1 base, the J end by 1 base, with 10 bases between. Here the CDR3 DNA reads TGTGCCAGCAGCCAAGGGGCAGAAAGTAACTATGGCTACACCTTC. Encoded protein: CASSQGAESNYGYTF.

J is TRBJ2-1 and V is TRBV7-3, with D uncertain. CDR3 length: 15 amino acids. Germline CDR1 reads SGHTA; CDR2 reads FQGTGA. Trimming left V 1 base short and J 2 bases short, with 9 bases between. The CDR3 spells CASSLSYSTYNEQFF. In DNA form, the CDR3 reads TGTGCCAGCAGCTTAAGCTACTCAACCTACAATGAGCAGTTCTTC.

The chain employs TRBV2 and TRBJ1-6; D not certain. This CDR3 region has 15 residues. The V gene lost 8 bases and the J gene lost 6 bases, with 17 bases spanning the gap. Germline V gene sequence: CDR1 SNHLY, CDR2 FYNNEI. The CDR3 region is CASSSAGLSNSPLHF. CDR3 sequence (DNA): TGTGCCAGCTCTTCGGCCGGGCTAAGTAATTCACCCCTCCACTTT.

This clonotype was seen a few times. J is TRBJ1-1 and V is TRBV7-8; D is ambiguous. Trimming took 0 bases from V and 8 from J, leaving 10 bases between them. The germline gives CDR1 SGHVS, CDR2 FQNEAQ. The CDR3 is 13 amino acids. CDR3 coding DNA: TGTGCCAGCAGCTTAGCGGGGAGAGCCGAAGCTTTCTTT. Translating gives CASSLAGRAEAFF.

This clonotype is deemed large. The rearrangement joins TRBV5-1 to TRBJ1-3, with D hard to call. This CDR3 has 14 amino acids. Germline V CDR1 and CDR2: SGHRS, YFSETQ. Trimming removed 4 bases at V and 2 bases at J, with 10 bases between. CDR3 region: CASSEGGTGNTIYF. CDR3 coding DNA: TGCGCCAGCAGCGAGGGCGGGACTGGAAACACCATATATTTT. Filled out from reference TRBV5-1 and TRBJ1-3, the complete variable domain reads KAGVTQTPRYLIKTRGQQVTLSCSPISGHRSVSWYQQTPGQGLQFLFEYFSETQRNKGNFPGRFSGRQFSNSRSEMNVSTLELGDSALYLCASSEGGTGNTIYFGEGSWLTVV.

This clonotype was picked up many times. J is TRBJ2-7 and V is TRBV7-3; D possibly corresponds to TRBD1 (7 bases). With 5 bases removed from V and 2 bases from J, the gap between germline ends came to 13 bases. CDR3 length: 14 amino acids. Germline V gene lookup returns CDR1 SGHTA and CDR2 FQGTGA. CDR3 coding DNA: TGTGCCAGCAGCCCTCAGGGGGGACCCTACGAGCAGTACTTC. Its protein is CASSPQGGPYEQYF.

The chain joins TRBV3-1 to TRBJ1-1; D call uncertain. The CDR3 length is 14 residues. Deletions cut 0 bases from V and 0 bases from J, with 5 bases between. Germline lookup yields CDR1 LGHDT and CDR2 YNNKEL (reference sequence). The CDR3 spells CASSQDNLNTEAFF. CDR3 sequence (DNA): TGTGCCAGCAGCCAAGATAACCTGAACACTGAAGCTTTCTTT.

This clonotype turned up a few times. V usage is TRBV6-2 or TRBV6-3 and J usage is TRBJ1-5; 7 nucleotides align to TRBD1. V was clipped by 4 bases and J by 4 bases; unmatched bases: 10. Germline loops: CDR1 MNHEY, CDR2 SVGEGT. CDR3 length: 16 residues. This CDR3 is CASSSGQLPVNQPQHF. In DNA form, the CDR3 reads TGTGCCAGCAGTTCGGGACAGTTACCAGTTAATCAGCCCCAGCATTTT.

The sample holds a few counts of this clonotype. V and J are TRBV21-1 and TRBJ2-5; TRBD1 is taken as the D call from the table, unchecked against the DNA. TRBV21-1 is given as a pseudogene. This CDR3 contains 15 residues. The CDR3 reads CASTKRTGGSETQYF. The CDR3, as DNA: TGTGCCAGCACTAAAAGGACAGGGGGCTCGGAGACCCAGTACTTC.

The chain couples TRBV7-9 to TRBJ2-2, with 10 bases identical to TRBD1. Germline V gene data show CDR1 as SEHNR and CDR2 as FQNEAQ (reference sequence). Trimming took 5 bases from V and 7 from J; bases not matched to a gene: 7. The CDR3 is made up of 15 amino acids. CDR3 protein: CASSKGQGSLGELFF. As DNA, the CDR3 is TGTGCCAGCAGCAAGGGACAGGGGAGTCTCGGGGAGCTGTTTTTT.

Concerning this clonotype itself: A single base separates this from a much larger clone, so it may be a read error. The genes are TRBV2 and TRBJ1-1; possibly TRBD1 for D (5 bases). Germline V gene sequence: CDR1 SNHLY, CDR2 FYNNEI. Trimming removed 5 bases from V and 3 bases from J, with 16 bases in between. The CDR3 runs to 15 residues. The CDR3 region is CASSSHGARDTEAFF. The CDR3 bases are TGTGCCAGCAGTTCACATGGGGCGCGGGACACTGAAGCTTTCTTT.

This clonotype was detected a few times. A much larger clone lies a single base off, so this may be a read error. The gene calls are TRBV7-9 and TRBJ1-1, with 7 bases fitting TRBD1. In germline, CDR1 is SEHNR, CDR2 FQNEAQ (reference sequence). Trimming removed 5 bases from V and 4 bases from J; junction bases left unmatched: 1. This CDR3 has 12 amino acids. The CDR3 is CASSPGGTEAFF. The CDR3 DNA reads as TGTGCCAGCAGCCCAGGGGGCACTGAAGCTTTCTTT. Filled out from reference TRBV7-9 and TRBJ1-1, the complete variable domain reads DTGVSQNPRHKITKRGQNVTFRCDPISEHNRLYWYRQTLGQGPEFLTYFQNEAQLEKSRLLSDRFSAERPKGSFSTLEIQRTEQGDSAMYLCASSPGGTEAFFGQGTRLTVV.

This clonotype was picked up many times. The chain has TRBV2 and TRBJ2-7; a weak D match, TRBD1 (5 bases). The CDR3 sequence is 14 residues long. Looked up from germline, CDR1 is SNHLY and CDR2 is FYNNEI. V was shortened by 3 bases and J by 4 bases, with 13 bases between the two germline ends. CDR3: CASSDLGPLYEQYF. The CDR3 DNA follows: TGTGCCAGCAGTGATTTGGGGCCCCTTTACGAGCAGTACTTC.

This clonotype was seen repeatedly, ten times or more. The rearrangement links TRBV3-1 to TRBJ2-5, with D hard to call. The CDR3 sequence is 11 residues long. Between the trimmed V and J ends, which lost 1 base and 9 bases, there was a span of 6 bases. Germline V gives CDR1 LGHDT, CDR2 YNNKEL (reference sequence). The CDR3 sequence: CASSQGVAQYF. CDR3 sequence (DNA): TGTGCCAGCAGCCAAGGAGTCGCCCAGTACTTC.

This clonotype was seen only a few times. This sequence joins TRBV5-6 and TRBJ2-7; TRBD2 matches at 12 bases. Germline CDR1 is SGHDT and CDR2 is YYEEEE. The CDR3 extends over 15 amino acids. V shed 4 bases, J shed 4 bases, and the junction held 6 bases outside the gene matches. The CDR3 spells CASSVGTSGLYEQYF. The CDR3 DNA reads TGTGCCAGCAGCGTGGGGACTAGCGGGCTTTACGAGCAGTACTTC.

This clonotype has a handful of counts. The chain carries TRBV5-4 and TRBJ1-5; 7 bases agree with TRBD1. With 3 bases clipped from V and 3 bases from J, the junction kept 3 bases outside the gene matches. The V gene's germline CDR1 is SGHNT and CDR2 YYREEE (reference sequence). The CDR3 spans 14 residues. The CDR3 nucleotides are TGTGCCAGCAGCTCACAGGGGTACAATCAGCCCCAGCATTTT. The encoded protein is CASSSQGYNQPQHF.

In this sample, this clonotype turned up many times. The rearrangement uses TRBV12-3 or TRBV12-4 and TRBJ1-6; D is uncertain. This CDR3 has 15 residues. Trimming removed 6 bases at V and 0 bases at J, with 9 bases between. CDR3 nucleotide sequence: TGTGCCAGCAGCCTCAAGAGCTCCTATAATTCACCCCTCCACTTT. Amino acid sequence: CASSLKSSYNSPLHF.

This clonotype showed up just a few times. This chain connects TRBV29-1 to TRBJ1-2; D uncertain. The germline V gene has CDR1 SQVTM and CDR2 ANQGSEA. Trimming shortened V by 1 base and J by 7 bases, and 1 base separated the two germline ends. The CDR3 spans 9 residues. DNA for the CDR3: TGCAGCGTTGAAGGTGGCTACACCTTC. This codes for CSVEGGYTF.

This clonotype came up a few times. V and J are TRBV5-6 and TRBJ1-2; D unresolved. The CDR3 runs 13 residues. V lost 2 bases and J 0 bases, leaving 5 bases between the germline ends. In germline, CDR1 is SGHDT, CDR2 YYEEEE. The CDR3 DNA sequence: TGTGCCAGCAGCTTTCCAGCTAACTATGGCTACACCTTC. The encoded protein is CASSFPANYGYTF.

At least ten counts were recorded for this clonotype. The chain combines TRBV28 with TRBJ1-2, with D maybe TRBD1 (5 bases). The germline gives CDR1 MDHEN, CDR2 SYDVKM. V shed 6 bases and J shed 0 bases, with 17 bases lying between them. The CDR3 consists of 16 residues. The CDR3 region is CASSSLDSEPNYGYTF. Here the CDR3 DNA reads TGTGCCAGCAGCTCCCTCGACAGCGAACCTAACTATGGCTACACCTTC.

The CDR3 spells CASSNTQDTQYF. CDR3 sequence (DNA): TGTGCCAGCAGCAACACACAAGATACGCAGTATTTT. The chain is built from TRBV7-2 and TRBJ2-3; D not certain. The germline CDR1 and CDR2 sequences are SGHTA and FQGNSA. The V end lost 5 bases, the J end lost 5 bases, and 8 bases lay between the germline ends. The CDR3 is made up of 12 amino acids. The full variable domain, rest sourced from reference TRBV7-2 and TRBJ2-3, is GAGVSQSPSNKVTEKGKDVELRCDPISGHTALYWYRQSLGQGLEFLIYFQGNSAPDKSGLPSDRFSAERTGGSVSTLTIQRTQQEDSAVYLCASSNTQDTQYFGPGTRLTVL.

This clonotype was seen a few times. The chain couples TRBV6-1 to TRBJ2-1; 8 bases agree with TRBD2. The CDR3 runs 16 residues. Per the germline V gene, CDR1 is MNHNS and CDR2 is SASEGT. V dropped 7 bases and J dropped 0; count of bases not matched to a gene: 8. CDR3 loop: CASTLQAGDSYNEQFF. The CDR3 DNA sequence: TGTGCCAGCACCCTCCAAGCGGGGGACTCCTACAATGAGCAGTTCTTC.

There are a few counts of this clonotype. The chain combines TRBV27 with TRBJ1-1, with D possibly TRBD1 on 5 matching bases. The CDR3 loop spans 15 amino acids. CDR1 and CDR2 from the germline V gene are MNHEY and SMNVEV (reference sequence). Deletions cut 3 bases from V and 3 bases from J, with 14 bases between. CDR3 in DNA: TGTGCCAGCAGTTTCGGGAGGGGCGGTGACACTGAAGCTTTCTTT. Its protein product is CASSFGRGGDTEAFF.

The chain employs TRBV4-3 and TRBJ2-3; D unclear. From germline, CDR1 is LGHNA and CDR2 YSLEER. With 0 bases removed from V and 5 bases from J, the gap between germline ends came to 15 bases. This CDR3 region has 16 residues. This CDR3 reads CASSQDFPLIRDTQYF. The CDR3 nucleotides read TGCGCCAGCAGCCAAGATTTCCCTCTTATTAGAGATACGCAGTATTTT.